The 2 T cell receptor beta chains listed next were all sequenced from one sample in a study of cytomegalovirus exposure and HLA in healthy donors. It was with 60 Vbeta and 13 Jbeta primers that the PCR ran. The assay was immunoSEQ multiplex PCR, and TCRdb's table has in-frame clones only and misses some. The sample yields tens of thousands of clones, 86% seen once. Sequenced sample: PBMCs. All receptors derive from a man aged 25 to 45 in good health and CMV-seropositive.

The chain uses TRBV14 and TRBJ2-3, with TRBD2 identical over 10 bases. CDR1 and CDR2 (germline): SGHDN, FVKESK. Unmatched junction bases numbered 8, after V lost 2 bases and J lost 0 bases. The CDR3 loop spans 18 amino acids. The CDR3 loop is CASSQHTTSGASTDTQYF. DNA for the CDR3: TGTGCCAGCAGCCAACATACCACTAGCGGGGCTAGCACAGATACGCAGTATTTT.

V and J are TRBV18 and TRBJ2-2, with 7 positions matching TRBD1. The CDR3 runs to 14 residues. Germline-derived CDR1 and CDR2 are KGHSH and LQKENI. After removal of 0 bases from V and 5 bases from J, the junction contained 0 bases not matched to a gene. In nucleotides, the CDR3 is TGTGCCAGCTCACCACCCAGGGGGACCGGGGAGCTGTTTTTT. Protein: CASSPPRGTGELFF.